This T cell receptor (beta chain) derives from a study of blood T cell repertoires in COVID-19. Study details: COVID-19 samples, acute and convalescent, were from the United States, Italy and Spain. T cells, B-cell-depleted T cells, or PBMCs supplied cDNA or gDNA.

In the original workflow: How many nucleated cells were present was estimated from reference gene primer amplification. Method: immunoSEQ multiplex PCR; TCRdb's copy keeps in-frame clones and lacks some. The V and J calls and clone size come from that table; D and trimming were worked out from the DNA. The sample lists about 90,000 clones, 65% to 85% occurring once. The germline gives CDR1 GTSNPN, CDR2 SVGIG (reference sequence). The CDR3 sequence is 12 residues long. The V and J ends lost 7 bases and 5 bases respectively, with 14 bases between them. The receptor comes from a man older than 75 with active or convalescent COVID-19. The sample consisted of peripheral blood. V is TRBV30 and J is TRBJ1-2; unclear D gene. CDR3 sequence: CASSGRTYGYTF. The CDR3 region has the DNA TGTGCCTCCTCTGGACGGACTTATGGCTACACCTTC.